These 7 T cell receptor beta chains were all obtained from the same sample, sequenced in a study of technical replicates of blood from a handful of donors. Clones were read by immunoSEQ multiplex PCR, and TCRdb kept only the in-frame ones, dropping some. This sample has fewer than 90,000 clones, with around 94% found just once. Material: T cells isolated from PBMCs. The receptors stem from a human donor in good health.

V and J are TRBV4-1 and TRBJ2-3; 10 bases align to TRBD2. The CDR3 contains 15 residues. Germline trimming cut 4 bases from V and 3 bases from J; bases unmatched to any gene: 4. CDR1 and CDR2 (germline): MGHRA, YSYEKL. This CDR3 reads CASSRILAGTDTQYF. CDR3 in DNA: TGCGCCAGCAGCCGTATACTAGCGGGGACAGATACGCAGTATTTT.

This rearrangement joins TRBV13 to TRBJ2-7; the match to TRBD2 covers 11 bases. Germline CDR1 and CDR2: PRHDT and FYEKMQ (reference sequence). This CDR3 contains 19 residues. The ends lost 2 bases at V and 2 bases at J; junction bases unmatched: 14. CDR3: CASSLRRIKGTSGPYEQYF. CDR3 sequence (DNA): TGTGCCAGCAGCTTACGACGAATAAAAGGGACTAGCGGTCCCTACGAGCAGTACTTC.

The chain combines TRBV11-2 with TRBJ1-2; D is unclear. Deletions cut 5 bases from V and 1 base from J, with 14 bases between. The CDR3 is 15 amino acids. Germline assignment: CDR1 SGHAT and CDR2 FQNNGV. CDR3 bases: TGTGCCAGCAGCCATCCGCGGGCGGGTAACTATGGCTACACCTTC. Protein product: CASSHPRAGNYGYTF.

This CDR3 reads CASNVQGTNSPLHF. The CDR3 DNA sequence: TGTGCCAGCAACGTACAGGGGACTAATTCACCCCTCCACTTT. V gene TRBV7-8 combines with J gene TRBJ1-6; 7 bases match TRBD1. Trimming at V came to 7 bases and at J to 6 bases, leaving 6 bases not matched to a gene. From germline, CDR1 is SGHVS and CDR2 FQNEAQ. CDR3 length equals 14 residues.

J is TRBJ2-3 and V is TRBV28, with D possibly being TRBD1 (7 bases). Trimming shortened V by 4 bases and J by 4 bases, and 12 bases separated the two germline ends. This CDR3 region has 14 residues. Looked up from germline, CDR1 is MDHEN and CDR2 is SYDVKM. The CDR3 loop is CASSSTGRSDTQYF. CDR3 sequence (DNA): TGTGCCAGCAGTTCGACAGGGAGGTCAGATACGCAGTATTTT.

The V gene is TRBV18, the J gene TRBJ2-7; 7 bases fit TRBD1. Trimming removed 2 bases from V and 0 bases from J; junction bases left unmatched: 10. The germline CDR1 and CDR2 sequences are KGHSH and LQKENI. The CDR3 length is 17 residues. The CDR3 loop is CASSPYGRDSSSYEQYF. As DNA, the CDR3 is TGTGCCAGCTCACCATACGGAAGGGACAGTAGCTCCTACGAGCAGTACTTC.

The CDR3 spells CASSLWRSQPQHF. The CDR3 DNA is TGTGCCAGCAGTTTATGGAGATCTCAGCCCCAGCATTTT. The rearrangement links TRBV28 to TRBJ1-5, with D hard to call. The germline V gene has CDR1 MDHEN and CDR2 SYDVKM. This CDR3 has 13 residues. V was shortened by 0 bases and J by 6 bases, with 6 bases between the two germline ends. Based on the CDR3 plus reference TRBV28 and TRBJ1-5, the full variable domain is DVKVTQSSRYLVKRTGEKVFLECVQDMDHENMFWYRQDPGLGLRLIYFSYDVKMKEKGDIPEGYSVSREKKERFSLILESASTNQTSMYLCASSLWRSQPQHFGDGTRLSIL.